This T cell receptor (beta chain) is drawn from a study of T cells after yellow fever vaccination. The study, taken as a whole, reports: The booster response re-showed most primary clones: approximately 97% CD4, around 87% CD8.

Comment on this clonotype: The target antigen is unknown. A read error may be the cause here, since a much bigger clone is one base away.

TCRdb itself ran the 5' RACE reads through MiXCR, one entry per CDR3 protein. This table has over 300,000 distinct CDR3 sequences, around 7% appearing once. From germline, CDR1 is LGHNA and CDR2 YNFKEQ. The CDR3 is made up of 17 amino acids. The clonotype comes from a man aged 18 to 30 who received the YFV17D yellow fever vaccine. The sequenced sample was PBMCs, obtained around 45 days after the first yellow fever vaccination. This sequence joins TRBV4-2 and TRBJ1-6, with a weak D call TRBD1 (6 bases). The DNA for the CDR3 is TGTGCCACCAGCCCTCCGGGAAACGACAGGAGCTATTCACCCCTCCACTTT. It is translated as CATSPPGNDRSYSPLHF.